The subject of this entry is one T cell receptor (beta chain). The source of the sample is a study of blood T cell repertoires in COVID-19. Study-level background: There were acute and convalescent COVID-19 samples, and they came from the United States, Italy and Spain. From T cells, B-cell-depleted T cells, or PBMCs came the material, which was cDNA or gDNA.

The CDR3 has 15 amino acids. Germline trimming cut 4 bases from V and 4 bases from J; bases unmatched to any gene: 6. Germline CDR1 MDHEN, CDR2 SYDVKM. Seattle-derived patients entered the study during active infection and were followed longitudinally. Original data processing: Amplification from reference gene primers served as the basis for estimated nucleated cell counts. Clones were sequenced by immunoSEQ multiplex PCR, and TCRdb holds only the in-frame ones, with some missing. That table gives V, J and clone size, and the DNA gave D and trimming. This table has a few hundred thousand clones, roughly 88% appearing once.

The chain couples TRBV28 to TRBJ2-5; the match to TRBD1 covers 10 bases. The receptor was isolated from a human donor with COVID-19, enrolled during active disease. The donor label of this sample is uncertain. Sequences were obtained from peripheral blood. The CDR3 DNA sequence: TGTGCCAGCAGTTATGGGGACAGGGGCCGAGAGACCCAGTACTTC. It specifies CASSYGDRGRETQYF.